This T cell receptor (beta chain) was captured by sequencing in a study of blood T cell repertoires in COVID-19. Study summary: Acute and convalescent COVID-19 specimens originated in the United States, Italy and Spain.

Participants were aged roughly 18 to 90 years, lived in some 23 US areas, and enrolled virtually. Participant-given clinical history determined each cohort assignment. Symptom resolution, clearance, or two negative PCRs marked the recovered donors of Cohort 3. Per the germline V gene, CDR1 is LGHNT and CDR2 is FRNRAP. V gave up 3 bases and J gave up 0 bases, with 12 bases separating them. This CDR3 comprises 15 residues. The assay was immunoSEQ multiplex PCR, and TCRdb's table has in-frame clones only and misses some. The table has over 200,000 clones, 75% to 90% seen once. This sequence was found in a man aged 40-55 years who had recovered from COVID-19. Material for sequencing was PBMCs or T cells enriched from blood (not recorded which). The chain has TRBV12-5 and TRBJ2-7; a weak D match, TRBD2 (6 bases). DNA for the CDR3: TGTGCTAGTGGTTTCAGCGGGTTCAGCTCCTACGAGCAGTACTTC. Translating it yields CASGFSGFSSYEQYF.